Presented here are 2 T cell receptor beta chains from one specimen sequenced in a study of blood T cell repertoires in COVID-19. Sequencing used immunoSEQ multiplex PCR; TCRdb keeps in-frame clones, though not all of them. Seen here are 90,000 to 150,000 clones, 60% to 85% observed once, and the top ten hold roughly 6.2%. The sample comprised peripheral blood. The receptor set was obtained from a man in his 70s with acute or convalescent COVID-19.

This clone was counted between two and nine times. The V call is TRBV5-1, the J call TRBJ1-4; no clear D. Looked up from germline, CDR1 is SGHRS and CDR2 is YFSETQ. V was shortened by 0 bases and J by 7 bases, with 7 bases between the two germline ends. This CDR3 region has 13 residues. As DNA, the CDR3 is TGCGCCAGCAGCTTGGGGCAGTCTGAAAAACTGTTTTTT. This translates into CASSLGQSEKLFF.

The chain combines TRBV5-1 with TRBJ2-3, with 10 bases identical to TRBD2. The trim removed 0 bases at V and 2 bases at J, leaving 6 bases unmatched. The CDR3 consists of 17 residues. Germline V CDR1 and CDR2: SGHRS, YFSETQ. The CDR3, as DNA: TGCGCCAGCAGCTTGGTCGCTAGCGGGGGCAACACAGATACGCAGTATTTT. This encodes CASSLVASGGNTDTQYF.